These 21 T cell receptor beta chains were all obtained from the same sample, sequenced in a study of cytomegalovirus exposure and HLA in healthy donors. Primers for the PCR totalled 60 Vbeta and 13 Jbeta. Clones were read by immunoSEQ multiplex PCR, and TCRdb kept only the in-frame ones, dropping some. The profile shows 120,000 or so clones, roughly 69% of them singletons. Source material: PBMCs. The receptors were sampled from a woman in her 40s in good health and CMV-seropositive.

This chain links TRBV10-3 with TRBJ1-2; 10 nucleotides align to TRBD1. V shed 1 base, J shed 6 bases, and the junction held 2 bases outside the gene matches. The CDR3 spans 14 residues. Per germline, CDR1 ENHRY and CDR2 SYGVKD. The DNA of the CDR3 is TGTGCCATCAGTGAGTTTGGGACAGGGGATGGCTACACCTTC. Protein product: CAISEFGTGDGYTF.

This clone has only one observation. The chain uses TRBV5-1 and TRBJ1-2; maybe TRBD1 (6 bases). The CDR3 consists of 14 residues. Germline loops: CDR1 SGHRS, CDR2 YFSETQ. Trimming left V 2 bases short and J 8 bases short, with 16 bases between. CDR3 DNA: TGCGCCAGCAGCTTCCCGGACAGCCGTGGGGGCTACACCTTC. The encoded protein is CASSFPDSRGGYTF.

CDR3 nucleotide sequence: TGTGCCAGCAGCTTAGCGGGGACAGTCTACAATGAGCAGTTCTTC. Protein: CASSLAGTVYNEQFF. This chain joins TRBV7-2 and TRBJ2-1; 7 nucleotides agree with TRBD1. Unmatched junction bases numbered 2, after V lost 0 bases and J lost 3 bases. This CDR3 has 15 amino acids. The V gene's germline CDR1 is SGHTA and CDR2 FQGNSA. The full variable domain, completed using reference TRBV7-2 and TRBJ2-1, is GAGVSQSPSNKVTEKGKDVELRCDPISGHTALYWYRQSLGQGLEFLIYFQGNSAPDKSGLPSDRFSAERTGGSVSTLTIQRTQQEDSAVYLCASSLAGTVYNEQFFGPGTRLTVL.

CDR3 protein: CASSGVGVSTDTQYF. CDR3 DNA: TGTGCCAGCAGTGGGGTGGGAGTAAGCACAGATACGCAGTATTTT. V and J are TRBV2 and TRBJ2-3, with D possibly matching TRBD2 (5 bases). V gave up 4 bases and J gave up 0 bases, with 11 bases separating them. The length of the CDR3 is 15 residues. Germline CDR1 is SNHLY and CDR2 is FYNNEI.

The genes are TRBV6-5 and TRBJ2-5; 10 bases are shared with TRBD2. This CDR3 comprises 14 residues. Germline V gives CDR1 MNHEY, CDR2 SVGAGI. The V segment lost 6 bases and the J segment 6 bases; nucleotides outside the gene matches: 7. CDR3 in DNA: TGTGCCAGCAGGGGGAGCGGGGGGGAGAAGACCCAGTACTTC. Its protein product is CASRGSGGEKTQYF.

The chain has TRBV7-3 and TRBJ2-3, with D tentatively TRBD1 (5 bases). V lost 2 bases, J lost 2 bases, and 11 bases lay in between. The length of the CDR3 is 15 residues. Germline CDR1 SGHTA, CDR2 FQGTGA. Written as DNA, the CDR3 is TGTGCCAGCAGCTTATTGGGGCGGCACACAGATACGCAGTATTTT. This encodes CASSLLGRHTDTQYF.

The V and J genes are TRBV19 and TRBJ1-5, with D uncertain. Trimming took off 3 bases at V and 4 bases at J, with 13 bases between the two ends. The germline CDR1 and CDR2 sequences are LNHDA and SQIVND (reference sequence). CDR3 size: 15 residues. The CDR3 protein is CASSMGSLSNQPQHF. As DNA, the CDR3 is TGTGCCAGTAGTATGGGCAGCCTTTCGAATCAGCCCCAGCATTTT.

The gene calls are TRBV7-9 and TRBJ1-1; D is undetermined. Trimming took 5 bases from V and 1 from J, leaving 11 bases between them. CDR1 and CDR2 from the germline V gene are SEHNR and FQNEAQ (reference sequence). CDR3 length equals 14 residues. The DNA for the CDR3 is TGTGCCAGCAGCCCCTGGCAGGCGAACACTGAAGCTTTCTTT. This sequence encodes CASSPWQANTEAFF. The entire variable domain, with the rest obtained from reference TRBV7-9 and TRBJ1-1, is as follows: DTGVSQNPRHKITKRGQNVTFRCDPISEHNRLYWYRQTLGQGPEFLTYFQNEAQLEKSRLLSDRFSAERPKGSFSTLEIQRTEQGDSAMYLCASSPWQANTEAFFGQGTRLTVV.

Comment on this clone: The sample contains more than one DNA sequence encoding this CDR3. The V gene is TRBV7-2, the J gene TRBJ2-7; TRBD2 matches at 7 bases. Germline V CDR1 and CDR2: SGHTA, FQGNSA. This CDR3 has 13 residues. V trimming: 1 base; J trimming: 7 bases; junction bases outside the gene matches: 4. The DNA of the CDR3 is TGTGCCAGCAGCTTAGATTCCGGGGGGGAGCAGTACTTC. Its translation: CASSLDSGGEQYF.

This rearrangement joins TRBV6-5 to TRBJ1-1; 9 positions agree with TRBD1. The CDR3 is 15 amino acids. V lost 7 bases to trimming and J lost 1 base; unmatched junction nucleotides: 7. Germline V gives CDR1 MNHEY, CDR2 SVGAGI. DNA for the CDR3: TGTGCCAGCACCGCCCCGGACAGGGGGAACACTGAAGCTTTCTTT. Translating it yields CASTAPDRGNTEAFF.

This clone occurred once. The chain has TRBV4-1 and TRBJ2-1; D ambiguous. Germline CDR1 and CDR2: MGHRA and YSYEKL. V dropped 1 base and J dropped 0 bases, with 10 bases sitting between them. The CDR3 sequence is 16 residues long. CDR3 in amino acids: CASSQAPRSSYNEQFF. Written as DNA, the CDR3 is TGCGCCAGCAGCCAAGCGCCGAGAAGCTCCTACAATGAGCAGTTCTTC.

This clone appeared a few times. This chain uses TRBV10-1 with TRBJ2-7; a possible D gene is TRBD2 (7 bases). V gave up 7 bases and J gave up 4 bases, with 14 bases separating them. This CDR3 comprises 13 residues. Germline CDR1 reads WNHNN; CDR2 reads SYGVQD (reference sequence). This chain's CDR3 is CASIWRGRYEQYF. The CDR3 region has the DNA TGCGCCAGCATTTGGCGGGGGCGGTACGAGCAGTACTTC.

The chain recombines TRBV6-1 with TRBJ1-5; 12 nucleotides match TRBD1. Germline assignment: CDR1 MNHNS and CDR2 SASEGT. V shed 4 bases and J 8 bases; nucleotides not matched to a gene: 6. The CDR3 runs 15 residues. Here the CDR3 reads CASSGPGTGGEPQHF. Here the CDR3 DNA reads TGTGCCAGCAGTGGACCAGGGACAGGGGGCGAGCCCCAGCATTTT.

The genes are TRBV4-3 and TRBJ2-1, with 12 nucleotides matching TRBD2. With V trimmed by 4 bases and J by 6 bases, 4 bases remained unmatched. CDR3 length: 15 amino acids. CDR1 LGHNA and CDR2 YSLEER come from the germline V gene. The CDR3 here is CASSPRLAGVNEQFF. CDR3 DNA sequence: TGCGCCAGCAGCCCCCGACTAGCGGGGGTCAATGAGCAGTTCTTC.

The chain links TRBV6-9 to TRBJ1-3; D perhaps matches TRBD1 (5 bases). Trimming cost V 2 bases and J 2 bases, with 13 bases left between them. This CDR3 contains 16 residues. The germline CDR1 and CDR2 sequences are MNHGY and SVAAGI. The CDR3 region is CASSYGQGLTGNTIYF. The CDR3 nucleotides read TGTGCCAGCAGTTATGGGCAGGGCTTGACTGGAAACACCATATATTTT.

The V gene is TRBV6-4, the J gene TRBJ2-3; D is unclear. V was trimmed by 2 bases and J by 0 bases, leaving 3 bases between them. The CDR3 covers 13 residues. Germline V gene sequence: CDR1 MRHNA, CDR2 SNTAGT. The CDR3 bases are TGTGCCAGCAGTGACGGCAGCACAGATACGCAGTATTTT. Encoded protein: CASSDGSTDTQYF.

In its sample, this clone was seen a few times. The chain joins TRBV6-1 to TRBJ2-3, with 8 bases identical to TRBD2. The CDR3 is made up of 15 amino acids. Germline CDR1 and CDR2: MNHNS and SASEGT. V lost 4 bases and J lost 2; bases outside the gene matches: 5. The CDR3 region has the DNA TGTGCCAGCAGTGTAGCTAGCGGGTACACAGATACGCAGTATTTT. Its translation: CASSVASGYTDTQYF.

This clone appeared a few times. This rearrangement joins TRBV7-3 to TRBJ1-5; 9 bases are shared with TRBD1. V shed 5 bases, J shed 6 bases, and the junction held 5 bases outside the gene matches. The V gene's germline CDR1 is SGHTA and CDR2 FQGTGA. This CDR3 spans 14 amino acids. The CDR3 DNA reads TGTGCCAGCAGCCAAACAGGGGGCAGTCAGCCCCAGCATTTT. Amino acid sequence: CASSQTGGSQPQHF.

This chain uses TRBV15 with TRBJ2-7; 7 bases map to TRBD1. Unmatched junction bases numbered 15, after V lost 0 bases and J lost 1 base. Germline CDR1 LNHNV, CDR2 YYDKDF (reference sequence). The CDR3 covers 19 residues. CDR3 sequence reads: CATSRDVVSPGQRSYEQYF. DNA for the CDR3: TGTGCCACCAGCAGAGATGTGGTTTCGCCGGGACAGCGTTCCTACGAGCAGTACTTC. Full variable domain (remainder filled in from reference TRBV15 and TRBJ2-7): DAMVIQNPRYQVTQFGKPVTLSCSQTLNHNVMYWYQQKSSQAPKLLFHYYDKDFNNEADTPDNFQSRRPNTSFCFLDIRSPGLGDTAMYLCATSRDVVSPGQRSYEQYFGPGTRLTVT.

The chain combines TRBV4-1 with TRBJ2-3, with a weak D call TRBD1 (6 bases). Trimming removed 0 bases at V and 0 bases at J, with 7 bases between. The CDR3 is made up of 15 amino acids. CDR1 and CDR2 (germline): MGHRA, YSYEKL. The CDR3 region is CASSQDGGSTDTQYF. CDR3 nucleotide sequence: TGCGCCAGCAGCCAAGATGGGGGCAGCACAGATACGCAGTATTTT.

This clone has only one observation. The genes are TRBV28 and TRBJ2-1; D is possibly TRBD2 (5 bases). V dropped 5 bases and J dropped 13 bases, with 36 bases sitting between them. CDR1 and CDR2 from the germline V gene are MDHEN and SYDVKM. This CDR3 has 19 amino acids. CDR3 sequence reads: CASSPAPSGRHTTRRRQFF. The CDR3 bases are TGTGCCAGCAGTCCCGCCCCTTCTGGCAGACATACTACTAGGCGGAGACAGTTCTTC. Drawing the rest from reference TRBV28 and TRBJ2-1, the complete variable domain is DVKVTQSSRYLVKRTGEKVFLECVQDMDHENMFWYRQDPGLGLRLIYFSYDVKMKEKGDIPEGYSVSREKKERFSLILESASTNQTSMYLCASSPAPSGRHTTRRRQFFGPGTRLTVL.